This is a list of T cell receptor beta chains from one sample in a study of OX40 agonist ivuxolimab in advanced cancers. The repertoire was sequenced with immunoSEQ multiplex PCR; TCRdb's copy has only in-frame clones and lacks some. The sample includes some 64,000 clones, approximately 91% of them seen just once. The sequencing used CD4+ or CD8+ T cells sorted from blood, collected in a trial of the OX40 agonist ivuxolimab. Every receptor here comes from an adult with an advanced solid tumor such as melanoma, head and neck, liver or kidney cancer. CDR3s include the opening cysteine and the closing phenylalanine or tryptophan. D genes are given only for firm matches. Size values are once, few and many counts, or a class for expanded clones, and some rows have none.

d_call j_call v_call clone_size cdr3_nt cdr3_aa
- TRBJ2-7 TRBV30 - TGTGCCTGGGACCAGAGGGCTCACGAGCAGTACTTC CAWDQRAHEQYF
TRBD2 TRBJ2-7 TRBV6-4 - TGTGCCAGCAGTGCGCTAGCGGGAGACTACGAGCAGTACTTC CASSALAGDYEQYF
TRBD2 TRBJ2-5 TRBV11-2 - TGTGCCAGCAGCCCCGAGGTTAGCGGGAGGGGGCATCAAGAGACCCAGTACTTC CASSPEVSGRGHQETQYF
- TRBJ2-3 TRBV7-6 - TGTGCCAGCAGCCGATTGGACGGTCCACAACATACGCAGTATTTT CASSRLDGPQHTQYF
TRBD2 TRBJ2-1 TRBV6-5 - TGTGCCAGCAGTTACGGGCGGGAGCGGGATGAGCAGTTCTTC CASSYGRERDEQFF
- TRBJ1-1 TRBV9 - TGTGCCAGCAGCGCGGGGATGGACAGATTTAACACTGAAGCTTTCTTT CASSAGMDRFNTEAFF
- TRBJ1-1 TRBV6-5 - TGTGCCAGCAGCCTTGGCAGGGAAGCTTTCTTT CASSLGREAFF
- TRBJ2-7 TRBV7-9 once TGTGCCAGCAGCTCGACCGTGGCAGGGAGGTCCTACGAGCAGTACTTC CASSSTVAGRSYEQYF
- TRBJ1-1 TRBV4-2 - TGTGCCAGCAGCCAAGACGTGAACACTGAAGCTTTCTTT CASSQDVNTEAFF
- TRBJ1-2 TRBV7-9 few TGTGCCAGCAGCTTAGCCGGGGACGGCTACACCTTC CASSLAGDGYTF
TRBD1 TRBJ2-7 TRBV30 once TGTGCCTGGAGGACAGGGGGCTTGGACGAGCAGTACTTC CAWRTGGLDEQYF
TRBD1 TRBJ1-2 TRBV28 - TGTGCCAGCACGACAGGGGCGCTCGGCTATGGCTACACCTTC CASTTGALGYGYTF
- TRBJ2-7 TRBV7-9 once TGTGCCAGCAGCTTAACACAGAAGAGCTCCTACGAGCAGTACTTC CASSLTQKSSYEQYF
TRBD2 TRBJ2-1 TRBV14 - TGTGCCAGCAGCCAAGACAACTCTCTACTAGCGTTTGAGCAGTTCTTC CASSQDNSLLAFEQFF
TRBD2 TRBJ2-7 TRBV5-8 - TGTGCCAGCAGCTTGGCCATGGGAGGGTACGAGCAGTGCTTC CASSLAMGGYEQCF
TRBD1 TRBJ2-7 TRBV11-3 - TGTGCCAGCAGCTCTACAGGGGCCCCCCACGAGCAGTACTTC CASSSTGAPHEQYF
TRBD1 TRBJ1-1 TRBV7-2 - TGTGCCAGCAGCTTGACAGGGGAGCCTGAAGCTTTCTTT CASSLTGEPEAFF
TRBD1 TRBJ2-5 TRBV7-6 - TGTGCCAGCAGCAGCGGACAGGGCCTGGAGACCCAGTACTTC CASSSGQGLETQYF
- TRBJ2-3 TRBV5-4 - TGTGCCATCAACGAGGCCACAGATACGCAGTATTTT CAINEATDTQYF
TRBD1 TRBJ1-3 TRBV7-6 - TGTGCCAGCAGCTTGGGGGACAGGCCCGGAAACACCATATATTTT CASSLGDRPGNTIYF
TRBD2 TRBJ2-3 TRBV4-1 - TGCGCCAGCAGCCCTCTAGCGGGAATGGGGACTAGCACAGATACGCAGTATTTT CASSPLAGMGTSTDTQYF
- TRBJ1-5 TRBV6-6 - TGTGCCAGCAGGGAAGGGTTGGGGAGACAGCCCCAGCATTTT CASREGLGRQPQHF
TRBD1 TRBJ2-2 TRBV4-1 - TGCGCCAGCAGCCAAACCGGTGTCGACAGGGGGGACGCCACCGGGGAGCTGTTTTTT CASSQTGVDRGDATGELFF
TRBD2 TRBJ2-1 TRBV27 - TGTGCCAGCACCCTTACTCGGGGAGGGTACACTGAGCAGTTCTTC CASTLTRGGYTEQFF
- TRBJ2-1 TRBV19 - TGTGCCAGTAGTACCCTGGAGGGCTTCGGCAATGAGCAGTTCTTC CASSTLEGFGNEQFF
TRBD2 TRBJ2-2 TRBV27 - TGTGCCAGCAGCTATACTAGCGGGATTTACGAGGAGCTGTTTTTT CASSYTSGIYEELFF
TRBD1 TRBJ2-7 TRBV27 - TGTGCCAGCAGTTTATCGGCAGGGGGCTTATACGAGCAGTACTTC CASSLSAGGLYEQYF
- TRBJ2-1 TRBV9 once TGTGCCAGCAGCGTAGAAGAACTAGCTCCAGACGGTGAGCAGTTCTTC CASSVEELAPDGEQFF
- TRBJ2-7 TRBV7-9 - TGTGCCAGCAGCTCCATAGGCGGTTCCTGGGAGCAGTACTTC CASSSIGGSWEQYF
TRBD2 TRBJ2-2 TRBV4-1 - TGCGCCAGCGGCGGGACTATTAACACCGGGGAGCTGTTTTTT CASGGTINTGELFF
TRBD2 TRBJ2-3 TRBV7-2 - TGTGCCAGCAGCTTCCCTTTCAAAGCGGGAGCGAACGCAGATACGCAGTATTTT CASSFPFKAGANADTQYF
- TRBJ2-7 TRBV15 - TGTGCCACCAGCAGAGAAGGCATTCTGATCGAGCAGTACTTC CATSREGILIEQYF